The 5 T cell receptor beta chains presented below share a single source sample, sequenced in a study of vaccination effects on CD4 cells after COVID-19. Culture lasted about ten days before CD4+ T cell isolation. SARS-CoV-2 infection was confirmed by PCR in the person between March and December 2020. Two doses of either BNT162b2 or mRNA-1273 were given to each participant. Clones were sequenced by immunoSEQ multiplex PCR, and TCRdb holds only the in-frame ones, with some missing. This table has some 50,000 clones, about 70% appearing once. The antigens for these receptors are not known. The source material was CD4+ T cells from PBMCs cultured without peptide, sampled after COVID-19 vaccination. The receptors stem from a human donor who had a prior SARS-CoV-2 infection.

The CDR3 here is CASSQETSGYNEQFF. The CDR3 nucleotides are TGTGCCAGCAGCCAAGAGACTAGCGGATACAATGAGCAGTTCTTC. The V and J genes are TRBV3-1 (or the pseudogene TRBV3-2) and TRBJ2-1, with 9 nucleotides matching TRBD2. Per the germline V gene, CDR1 is LGHDT and CDR2 is YNNKEL (reference sequence). CDR3 size: 15 residues. V shed 0 bases and J 4 bases; nucleotides not matched to a gene: 1.

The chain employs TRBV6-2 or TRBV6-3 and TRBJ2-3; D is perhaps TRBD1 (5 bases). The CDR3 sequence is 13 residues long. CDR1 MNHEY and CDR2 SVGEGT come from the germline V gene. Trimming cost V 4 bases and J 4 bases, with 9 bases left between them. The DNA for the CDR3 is TGTGCCAGCAGTTGGTGGGGCGCAGATACGCAGTATTTT. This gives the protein CASSWWGADTQYF.

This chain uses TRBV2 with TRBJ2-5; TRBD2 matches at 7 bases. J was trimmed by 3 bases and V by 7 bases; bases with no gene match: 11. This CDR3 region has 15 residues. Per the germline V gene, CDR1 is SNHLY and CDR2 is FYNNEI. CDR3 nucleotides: TGTGCCAGCAAACTCCACCCCCGGGGGGAAGAGACCCAGTACTTC. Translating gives CASKLHPRGEETQYF.

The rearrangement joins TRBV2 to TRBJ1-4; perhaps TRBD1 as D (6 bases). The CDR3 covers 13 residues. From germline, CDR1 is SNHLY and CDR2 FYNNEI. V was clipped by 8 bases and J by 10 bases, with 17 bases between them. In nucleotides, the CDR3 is TGTGCCAGCGTGAGGGGCTTAGGGGGAAAACTGTTTTTT. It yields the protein CASVRGLGGKLFF.

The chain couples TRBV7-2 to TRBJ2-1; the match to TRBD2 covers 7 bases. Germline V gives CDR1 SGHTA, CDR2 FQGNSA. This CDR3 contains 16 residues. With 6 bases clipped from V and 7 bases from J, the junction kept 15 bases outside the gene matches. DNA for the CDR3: TGTGCCAGCAGGGGACGTGGGGAGGGCCCGGGTAATGAGCAGTTCTTC. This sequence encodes CASRGRGEGPGNEQFF.